One sample yielded the 23 T cell receptor beta chains listed below, sequenced in a study of blood T cell repertoires in COVID-19 (dated by TCRdb to 2018 to 2021). The library was built by means of the immunoSEQ multiplex PCR assay. The source is immuneACCESS, and TCRdb retained only in-frame sequences with V and J called. Part of the clones is not carried over; for the studies checked, unresolved V genes explain less than half of this, and the remainder is unexplained. The sample has about 190,000 clones on record, more than 85% of them singletons. The ten most abundant clones make up 1.1% of the sample. The specimen sequenced was peripheral blood. These receptors were taken from a man between 25 and 39 years old with acute or convalescent COVID-19.

V is TRBV6-6 and J is TRBJ1-3; 7 bases fit TRBD1. J lost 0 bases, V lost 6 bases, and 8 bases had no gene match. Germline assignment: CDR1 MNHNY and CDR2 SVGAGI (reference sequence). There are 16 residues in the CDR3. The chain's CDR3 is CASSRGQPISGNTIYF. As DNA, the CDR3 is TGTGCCAGCAGCCGGGGACAGCCAATCTCTGGAAACACCATATATTTT.

The chain uses TRBV5-1 and TRBJ1-2, with a tentative D call TRBD1 (5 bases). CDR1 and CDR2 (germline): SGHRS, YFSETQ. The CDR3 loop spans 14 amino acids. V was cut by 5 bases and J by 4 bases, with 15 bases left in between. CDR3 coding DNA: TGCGCCAGCAGGTCAGGGTTTGGAAGCTATGGCTACACCTTC. It encodes CASRSGFGSYGYTF.

The V gene is TRBV6-5, the J gene TRBJ2-1, with D unresolved. The CDR3 is 15 residues long. The ends were cut back, 2 bases at V and 6 bases at J, with 14 bases in the middle. The germline V gene has CDR1 MNHEY and CDR2 SVGAGI. CDR3 in DNA: TGTGCCAGCAGTTACGGCGGTAGAGTGATCAATGAGCAGTTCTTC. Protein: CASSYGGRVINEQFF.

This clone was recorded many times. This rearrangement joins TRBV19 to TRBJ1-5, with 12 bases fitting TRBD1. The germline V gene encodes CDR1 LNHDA and CDR2 SQIVND (reference sequence). The CDR3 extends over 18 amino acids. The V segment lost 4 bases and the J segment 1 base; nucleotides outside the gene matches: 8. Here the CDR3 reads CASSSGTGGLGSNQPQHF. CDR3 coding DNA: TGTGCCAGTAGTAGCGGGACAGGGGGCTTAGGAAGCAATCAGCCCCAGCATTTT.

V usage is TRBV9 and J usage is TRBJ1-5, with TRBD1 as a possible D gene (5 bases). The V and J ends lost 8 bases and 1 base respectively, with 10 bases between them. CDR1 is SGDLS, CDR2 YYNGEE, per germline. The CDR3 has 13 residues. CDR3 DNA sequence: TGTGCCAGTGGCGGGACGAGCAATCAGCCCCAGCATTTT. It specifies CASGGTSNQPQHF.

This clone was observed a single time. V and J are TRBV5-8 and TRBJ1-4, with TRBD1 matching over 8 bases. Germline V CDR1 and CDR2: SGHTS, YDEGEE. Trimming removed 3 bases from V and 1 base from J; junction bases left unmatched: 14. This CDR3 has 19 amino acids. The CDR3 loop reads CASSWGAGGESGTNEKLFF. The CDR3 DNA is TGTGCCAGCAGCTGGGGGGCAGGGGGCGAAAGTGGAACTAATGAAAAACTGTTTTTT.

The chain recombines TRBV4-2 with TRBJ1-5, with 7 bases identical to TRBD1. Germline V lookup: CDR1 LGHNA, CDR2 YNFKEQ. The CDR3 spans 16 residues. The V gene end was trimmed by 0 bases and the J gene end by 1 base; junction bases not matched to a gene: 3. CDR3 residues: CASSQEDRVSNQPQHF. The CDR3 DNA sequence: TGTGCCAGCAGCCAAGAAGACAGGGTGAGCAATCAGCCCCAGCATTTT.

The chain links TRBV5-4 to TRBJ1-1; 9 positions match TRBD1. Germline assignment: CDR1 SGHNT and CDR2 YYREEE (reference sequence). The V gene end was trimmed by 2 bases and the J gene end by 1 base; junction bases not matched to a gene: 6. The CDR3 has 16 residues. CDR3 bases: TGTGCCAGCAGCTTAATGACAGGGGGAGGGAACACTGAAGCTTTCTTT. As protein: CASSLMTGGGNTEAFF.

This clone was seen a single time. The chain employs TRBV28 and TRBJ2-5; the match to TRBD1 covers 9 bases. The V gene's germline CDR1 is MDHEN and CDR2 SYDVKM. The CDR3 is 16 residues long. V was clipped by 3 bases and J by 5 bases; unmatched bases: 10. The CDR3 DNA sequence: TGTGCCAGCAGTTTTGCGGGACAGGGAACATTGGAGACCCAGTACTTC. This sequence encodes CASSFAGQGTLETQYF. The full variable domain, its missing parts supplied by reference TRBV28 and TRBJ2-5, is DVKVTQSSRYLVKRTGEKVFLECVQDMDHENMFWYRQDPGLGLRLIYFSYDVKMKEKGDIPEGYSVSREKKERFSLILESASTNQTSMYLCASSFAGQGTLETQYFGPGTRLLVL.

The chain links TRBV10-3 to TRBJ1-5, with 8 bases aligning to TRBD1. CDR1 is ENHRY, CDR2 SYGVKD, per germline. Trimming cost V 6 bases and J 3 bases; bases outside gene matches: 1. There are 13 residues in the CDR3. CDR3 sequence (DNA): TGTGCCATCAGGGACAGGGACAATCAGCCCCAGCATTTT. Translation gives CAIRDRDNQPQHF.

The gene calls are TRBV5-1 and TRBJ2-7, with TRBD2 as a possible D gene (5 bases). Germline values: CDR1 SGHRS, CDR2 YFSETQ. CDR3 length: 15 amino acids. V was clipped by 1 base and J by 2 bases, with 13 bases between them. In DNA, the CDR3 is TGCGCCAGCAGCTTGCGCGCCGAGGGCCCCTACGAGCAGTACTTC. This encodes CASSLRAEGPYEQYF.

The table lists this clone with a count of one. This sample also contains other DNA sequences that code for the same CDR3. The rearrangement joins TRBV28 to TRBJ2-1; D is unresolved. CDR3 length: 11 residues. Germline CDR1 reads MDHEN; CDR2 reads SYDVKM. The V and J ends lost 5 bases and 4 bases respectively, with 3 bases between them. The CDR3 region is CASSPYNEQFF. CDR3 nucleotide sequence: TGTGCCAGCAGTCCTTACAATGAGCAGTTCTTC.

This clone showed up just once. The V gene is TRBV5-4, the J gene TRBJ1-4; no definite D call. The CDR3 spans 13 residues. V shed 10 bases and J shed 3 bases, with 13 bases lying between them. The germline CDR1 and CDR2 sequences are SGHNT and YYREEE (reference sequence). CDR3 bases: TGTGCCTGTAGGTTTGCGGCTAATGAAAAACTGTTTTTT. The encoded protein is CACRFAANEKLFF.

Only a few counts were recorded for this clone. This sequence joins TRBV19 and TRBJ1-5; D is possibly TRBD1 (5 bases). With 2 bases removed from V and 8 bases from J, the gap between germline ends came to 10 bases. This CDR3 has 13 amino acids. CDR1 LNHDA and CDR2 SQIVND come from the germline V gene (reference sequence). CDR3 coding DNA: TGTGCCAGTAGTATACACAGGCGCGAGCCCCAGCATTTT. It codes for CASSIHRREPQHF. Variable domain in full (rest from reference TRBV19 and TRBJ1-5): DGGITQSPKYLFRKEGQNVTLSCEQNLNHDAMYWYRQDPGQGLRLIYYSQIVNDFQKGDIAEGYSVSREKKESFPLTVTSAQKNPTAFYLCASSIHRREPQHFGDGTRLSIL.

The genes are TRBV7-3 and TRBJ2-1, with 9 positions matching TRBD2. Per germline, CDR1 SGHTA and CDR2 FQGTGA. This CDR3 region has 15 residues. The V segment lost 4 bases and the J segment 2 bases; nucleotides outside the gene matches: 3. CDR3 region: CASSSGLAPYNEQFF. CDR3 coding DNA: TGTGCCAGCAGCTCCGGACTAGCGCCCTACAATGAGCAGTTCTTC.

This clone has just a few counts. The V gene is TRBV2, the J gene TRBJ1-6, with D possibly matching TRBD1 (6 bases). Between the trimmed V and J ends, which lost 6 bases and 5 bases, there was a span of 20 bases. The CDR3 length is 17 residues. Per the germline V gene, CDR1 is SNHLY and CDR2 is FYNNEI. CDR3 amino acids: CASRKQGPALDNSPLHF. In nucleotides, the CDR3 is TGTGCCAGCAGGAAACAGGGCCCCGCGTTGGATAATTCACCCCTCCACTTT.

This chain uses TRBV7-3 with TRBJ1-5, with D maybe TRBD1 (6 bases). Germline V gene data show CDR1 as SGHTA and CDR2 as FQGTGA. The CDR3 contains 13 residues. Deletions cut 5 bases from V and 4 bases from J, with 9 bases between. CDR3 protein: CASSPDRNQPQHF. For the CDR3, the DNA is TGTGCCAGCAGCCCTGACAGGAATCAGCCCCAGCATTTT.

This clone was observed once. The CDR3 DNA reads TGTGCCAGCTCACCCCAGGAGGGTTTAGAGCAGTACTTC. It specifies CASSPQEGLEQYF. The chain carries TRBV18 and TRBJ2-7; TRBD2 might be the D (6 bases). Trimming stripped 3 bases from V and 7 bases from J, with 13 bases between. Germline loops: CDR1 KGHSH, CDR2 LQKENI. CDR3 length: 13 amino acids.

The chain carries TRBV18 and TRBJ1-5; D gene ambiguous. The CDR3 contains 17 residues. Germline loops: CDR1 KGHSH, CDR2 LQKENI. V was shortened by 2 bases and J by 1 base, with 15 bases between the two germline ends. CDR3 DNA: TGTGCCAGCTCACCATTTGCAGGCTACTTAAGCAATCAGCCCCAGCATTTT. This encodes CASSPFAGYLSNQPQHF.

V is TRBV7-8 and J is TRBJ1-2; the match to TRBD1 covers 11 bases. The trim removed 8 bases at V and 7 bases at J, leaving 0 bases unmatched. This CDR3 has 11 amino acids. Germline-derived CDR1 and CDR2 are SGHVS and FQNEAQ. As DNA, the CDR3 is TGTGCCAGCGGGACAGGGGGTGGCTACACCTTC. As protein: CASGTGGGYTF.

This clone came up once. The chain couples TRBV5-6 to TRBJ1-5; D ambiguous. The CDR3 length is 15 residues. In germline, CDR1 is SGHDT, CDR2 YYEEEE. Trimming cost V 1 base and J 5 bases, with 13 bases left between them. In DNA, the CDR3 is TGTGCCAGCAGCTTGTTGTCCAGAGGCGATCAGCCCCAGCATTTT. Protein product: CASSLLSRGDQPQHF.

V is TRBV4-1 and J is TRBJ2-7; 10 positions match TRBD1. CDR1 and CDR2 from the germline V gene are MGHRA and YSYEKL. The trim removed 6 bases at V and 0 bases at J, leaving 5 bases unmatched. The CDR3 extends over 15 amino acids. CDR3 in amino acids: CASSPGQGPSYEQYF. CDR3 sequence (DNA): TGCGCCAGCAGTCCGGGACAGGGGCCCTCCTACGAGCAGTACTTC.

J is TRBJ2-1 and V is TRBV5-8; TRBD1 matches at 12 bases. The CDR3 has 16 residues. Germline V gene lookup returns CDR1 SGHTS and CDR2 YDEGEE. J lost 9 bases, V lost 3 bases, and 10 bases had no gene match. CDR3 nucleotides: TGTGCCAGCAGCTCATTCGGGACAGGGGGCCACGGTGAGCAGTTCTTC. Protein: CASSSFGTGGHGEQFF.